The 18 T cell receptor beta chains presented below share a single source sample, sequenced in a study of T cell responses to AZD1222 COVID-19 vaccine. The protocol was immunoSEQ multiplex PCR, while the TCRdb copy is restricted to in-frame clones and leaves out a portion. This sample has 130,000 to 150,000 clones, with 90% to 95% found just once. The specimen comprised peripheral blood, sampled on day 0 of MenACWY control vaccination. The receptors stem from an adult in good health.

The CDR3 loop is CASSHAGTSGRRRGYNEQFF. The CDR3 DNA is TGTGCCAGCAGCCATGCCGGGACTAGCGGGAGAAGGAGGGGATACAATGAGCAGTTCTTC. The chain is built from TRBV3-1 (or the pseudogene TRBV3-2) and TRBJ2-1; 14 nucleotides align to TRBD2. The germline gives CDR1 LGHDT, CDR2 YNNKEL (reference sequence). This CDR3 region has 20 residues. V shed 3 bases and J 4 bases; nucleotides not matched to a gene: 14.

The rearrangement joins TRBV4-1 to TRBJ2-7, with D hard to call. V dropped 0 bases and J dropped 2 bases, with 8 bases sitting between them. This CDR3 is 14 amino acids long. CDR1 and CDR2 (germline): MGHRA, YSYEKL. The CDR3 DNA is TGCGCCAGCAGCCAAGATCCCAGTACCTACGAGCAGTACTTC. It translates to CASSQDPSTYEQYF.

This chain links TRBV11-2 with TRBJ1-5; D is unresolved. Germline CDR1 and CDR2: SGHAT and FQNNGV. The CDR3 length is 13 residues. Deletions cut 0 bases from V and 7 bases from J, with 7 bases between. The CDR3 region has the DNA TGTGCCAGCAGCTTAGAGGGGTGGCAGCCCCAGCATTTT. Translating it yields CASSLEGWQPQHF.

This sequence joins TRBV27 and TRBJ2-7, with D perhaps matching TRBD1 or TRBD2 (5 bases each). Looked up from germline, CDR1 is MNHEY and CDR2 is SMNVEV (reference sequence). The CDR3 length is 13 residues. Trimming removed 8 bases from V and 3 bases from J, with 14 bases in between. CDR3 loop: CASRRDRFYEQYF. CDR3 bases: TGTGCCAGCCGCCGGGACCGCTTCTACGAGCAGTACTTC.

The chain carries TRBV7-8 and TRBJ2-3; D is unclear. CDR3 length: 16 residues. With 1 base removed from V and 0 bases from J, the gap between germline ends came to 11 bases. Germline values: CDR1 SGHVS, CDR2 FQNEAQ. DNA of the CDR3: TGTGCCAGCAGCTTAGGGCGGTTAGCTAGCACAGATACGCAGTATTTT. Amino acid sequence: CASSLGRLASTDTQYF.

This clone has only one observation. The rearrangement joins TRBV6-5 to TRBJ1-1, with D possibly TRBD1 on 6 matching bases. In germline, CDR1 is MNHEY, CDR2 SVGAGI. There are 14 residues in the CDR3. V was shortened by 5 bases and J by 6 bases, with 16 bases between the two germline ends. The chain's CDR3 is CASSMGHRGAEAFF. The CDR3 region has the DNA TGTGCCAGCAGTATGGGACACCGGGGGGCTGAAGCTTTCTTT.

The CDR3 loop is CASSRRTSGGTYEQYF. DNA of the CDR3: TGTGCCAGCAGCCGACGTACTAGCGGGGGGACCTACGAGCAGTACTTC. The V and J genes are TRBV11-2 and TRBJ2-7; 12 bases map to TRBD2. With 5 bases clipped from V and 2 bases from J, the junction kept 7 bases outside the gene matches. The CDR3 has 16 amino acids. Germline V gene data show CDR1 as SGHAT and CDR2 as FQNNGV.

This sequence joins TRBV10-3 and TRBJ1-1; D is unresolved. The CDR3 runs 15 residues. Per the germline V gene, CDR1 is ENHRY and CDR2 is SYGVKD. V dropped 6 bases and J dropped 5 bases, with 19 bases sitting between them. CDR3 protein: CAISPDRLTRTEAFF. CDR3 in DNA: TGTGCCATCAGCCCCGACCGCCTTACACGGACTGAAGCTTTCTTT.

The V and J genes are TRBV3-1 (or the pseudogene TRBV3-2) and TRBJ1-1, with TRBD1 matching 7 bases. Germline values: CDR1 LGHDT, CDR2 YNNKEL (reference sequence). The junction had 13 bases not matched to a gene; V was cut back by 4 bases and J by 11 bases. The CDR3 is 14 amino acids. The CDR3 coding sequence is TGTGCCAGCAGCCCAAATCTAGGGGGCGCGGGGGCTTTCTTT. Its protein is CASSPNLGGAGAFF.

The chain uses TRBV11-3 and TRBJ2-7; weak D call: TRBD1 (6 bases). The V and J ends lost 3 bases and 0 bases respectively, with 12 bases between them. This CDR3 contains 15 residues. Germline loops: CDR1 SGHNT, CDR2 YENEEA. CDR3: CASSLGQGSSYEQYF. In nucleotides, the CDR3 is TGTGCCAGCAGCTTGGGGCAGGGGAGCTCCTACGAGCAGTACTTC.

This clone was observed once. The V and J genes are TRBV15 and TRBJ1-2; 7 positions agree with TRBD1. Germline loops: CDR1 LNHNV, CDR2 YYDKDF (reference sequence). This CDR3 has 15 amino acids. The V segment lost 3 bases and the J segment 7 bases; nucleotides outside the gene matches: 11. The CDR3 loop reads CATSSEQGQWSGYTF. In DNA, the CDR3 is TGTGCCACCAGCAGTGAACAGGGACAGTGGTCTGGCTACACCTTC.

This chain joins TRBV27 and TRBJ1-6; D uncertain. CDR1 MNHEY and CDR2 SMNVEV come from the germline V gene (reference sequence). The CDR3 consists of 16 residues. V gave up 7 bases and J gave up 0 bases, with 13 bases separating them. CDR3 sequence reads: CASTLSGSSYNSPLHF. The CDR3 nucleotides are TGTGCCAGCACCTTAAGCGGCAGCTCCTATAATTCACCCCTCCACTTT.

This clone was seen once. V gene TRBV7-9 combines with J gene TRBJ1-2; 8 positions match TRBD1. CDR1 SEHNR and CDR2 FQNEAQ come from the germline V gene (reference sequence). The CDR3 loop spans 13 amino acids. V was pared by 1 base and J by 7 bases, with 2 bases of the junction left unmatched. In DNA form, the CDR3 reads TGTGCCAGCAGCTTAGGGACAGGGTCTGGCTACACCTTC. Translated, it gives CASSLGTGSGYTF.

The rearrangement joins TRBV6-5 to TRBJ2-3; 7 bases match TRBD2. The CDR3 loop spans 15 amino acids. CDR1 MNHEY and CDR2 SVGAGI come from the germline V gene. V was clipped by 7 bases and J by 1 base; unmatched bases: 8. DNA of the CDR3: TGTGCCAGCAACCCCCTCGCGGGGGGCACAGATACGCAGTATTTT. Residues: CASNPLAGGTDTQYF.

The CDR3 sequence: CASSPWPLNEQFF. The CDR3 DNA sequence: TGTGCCAGCAGCCCGTGGCCCCTCAATGAGCAGTTCTTC. The chain employs TRBV5-6 and TRBJ2-1, with D hard to call. Trimming left V 4 bases short and J 6 bases short, with 11 bases between. This CDR3 is built from 13 residues. Germline CDR1 SGHDT, CDR2 YYEEEE.

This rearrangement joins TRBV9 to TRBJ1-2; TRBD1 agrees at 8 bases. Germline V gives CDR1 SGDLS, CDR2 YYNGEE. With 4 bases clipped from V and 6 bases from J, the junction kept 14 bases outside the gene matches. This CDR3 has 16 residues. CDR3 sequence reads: CASSPPPRTGRDGYTF. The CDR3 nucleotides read TGTGCCAGCAGCCCCCCGCCCAGGACAGGGAGAGATGGCTACACCTTC.

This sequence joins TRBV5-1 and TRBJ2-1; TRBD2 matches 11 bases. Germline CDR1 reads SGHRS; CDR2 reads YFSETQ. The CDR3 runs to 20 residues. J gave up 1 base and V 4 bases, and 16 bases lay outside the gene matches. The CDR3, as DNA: TGCGCCAGCAGCCTACCTCGGACTAGCGGGTCCCCTTTTTCCTACAATGAGCAGTTCTTC. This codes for CASSLPRTSGSPFSYNEQFF.

CDR3: CASSQGTGVNTIYF. CDR3 bases: TGTGCCAGCAGCCAAGGGACTGGAGTAAACACCATATATTTT. The chain carries TRBV3-1 (or the pseudogene TRBV3-2) and TRBJ1-3; D is uncertain. The CDR3 extends over 14 amino acids. Trimming pared 1 base from V and 6 bases from J, leaving 10 bases between. CDR1 LGHDT and CDR2 YNNKEL come from the germline V gene (reference sequence).